This T cell receptor beta chain is from a study of control samples from healthy donors and cancer patients. J was trimmed by 6 bases and V by 1 base; bases with no gene match: 3. Germline assignment: CDR1 LNHNV and CDR2 YYDKDF (reference sequence). The CDR3 extends over 14 amino acids. Libraries were prepared by immunoSEQ multiplex PCR; TCRdb keeps only in-frame clonotypes and omits some of them. The table shows some 150,000 clones, with around 94% occurring only once. The TCR comes from a man in his forties in good health. V and J are TRBV15 and TRBJ1-5; 7 nucleotides agree with TRBD1. Sequencing was performed on blood. Here the CDR3 DNA reads TGTGCCACCAGCAGAGGCCAGGGGGTTCAGCCCCAGCATTTT. Protein sequence: CATSRGQGVQPQHF.